The 27 T cell receptor beta chains given below trace back to one sample, sequenced in a study of blood T cells in healthy people across ages. Together with a sample-barcoded 5' primer, a J-beta primer mix was included in a second PCR lasting roughly 6 to 12 cycles. TCRdb reprocessed the 5' RACE reads with MiXCR, giving one entry per CDR3 protein. The sample holds 1.2 million to 1.5 million distinct CDR3 sequences, roughly 40% seen once. The sequenced sample consisted of blood. Every receptor here comes from a woman aged 18-35 years in good health.

The chain employs TRBV10-3 and TRBJ2-1; 14 bases are shared with TRBD2. The CDR3 totals 15 residues. CDR1 is ENHRY, CDR2 SYGVKD, per germline. V trimming: 8 bases; J trimming: 6 bases; junction bases outside the gene matches: 6. Here the CDR3 DNA reads TGTGCCATCGCCTTGGGACTAGCGGGAGCCAATGAGCAGTTCTTC. Protein: CAIALGLAGANEQFF.

The rearrangement links TRBV6-1 to TRBJ2-7; D is possibly TRBD1 (6 bases). The CDR3 sequence is 15 residues long. V gave up 8 bases and J gave up 0 bases, with 17 bases separating them. The germline V gene encodes CDR1 MNHNS and CDR2 SASEGT. CDR3 loop: CASDPPGTSSYEQYF. For the CDR3, the DNA is TGTGCCAGCGATCCCCCAGGGACAAGCTCCTACGAGCAGTACTTC.

As regards this clonotype: At one boundary the junction diverges from the germline segment, which might be a read error. The V call is TRBV7-3, the J call TRBJ2-4, with D perhaps matching TRBD2 (5 bases). The DNA end lines up better with TRBJ2-7; the J call may be wrong. The CDR3 covers 15 residues. Germline V lookup: CDR1 SGHTA, CDR2 FQGTGA. CDR3 nucleotides: TGTGCCAGCAGCTTAGGCGGCTCTAGCTCCGACGAGCAGTACTTC. Translated, it gives CASSLGGSSSDEQYF.

This clonotype occurred a few times. The chain links TRBV11-1 to TRBJ1-6; D unresolved. Germline-derived CDR1 and CDR2 are SGHAT and FQDESV (reference sequence). V was clipped by 2 bases and J by 7 bases, with 9 bases between them. The length of the CDR3 is 14 residues. CDR3 in amino acids: CASSLSVYNSPLHF. The DNA of the CDR3 is TGTGCCAGCAGCTTATCGGTCTACAATTCACCCCTCCACTTT.

This chain uses TRBV12-3 or TRBV12-4 with TRBJ2-1, with TRBD2 matching over 9 bases. The CDR3 consists of 16 residues. The V gene end was trimmed by 5 bases and the J gene end by 4 bases; junction bases not matched to a gene: 9. The CDR3 spells CASSPILAGIYNEQFF. As DNA, the CDR3 is TGTGCCAGCAGTCCAATCCTAGCGGGAATATACAATGAGCAGTTCTTC.

The V gene is TRBV2, the J gene TRBJ2-1; D possibly uses TRBD1 or TRBD2 (6 bases each). CDR1 SNHLY and CDR2 FYNNEI come from the germline V gene. Trimming pared 10 bases from V and 4 bases from J, leaving 17 bases between. This CDR3 contains 14 residues. CDR3 nucleotides: TGTGCCACCGTCCCGGGGGCATCTTACAATGAGCAGTTCTTC. Translated: CATVPGASYNEQFF.

The chain is built from TRBV6-6 and TRBJ2-2; no definite D call. Germline V gene data show CDR1 as MNHNY and CDR2 as SVGAGI (reference sequence). V lost 6 bases and J lost 0, with 5 bases in between. This CDR3 contains 13 residues. The CDR3, as DNA: TGTGCCAGCAGGGGCTCGAACACCGGGGAGCTGTTTTTT. It yields the protein CASRGSNTGELFF.

V gene TRBV5-5 combines with J gene TRBJ1-1, with D uncertain. In germline, CDR1 is SGHKS, CDR2 YYEKEE (reference sequence). The CDR3 loop spans 12 amino acids. Trimming removed 4 bases from V and 4 bases from J, with 8 bases in between. The CDR3 loop reads CASSAYLTEAFF. The CDR3 coding sequence is TGTGCCAGCAGCGCCTACCTCACTGAAGCTTTCTTT.

The chain carries TRBV5-1 and TRBJ1-2, with unresolved D. The CDR3 spans 13 residues. Trimming shortened V by 4 bases and J by 4 bases, and 11 bases separated the two germline ends. Germline CDR1 and CDR2: SGHRS and YFSETQ. The CDR3 DNA reads as TGCGCCAGCAGCGGACTCCCGATCTATGGCTACACCTTC. Amino acid sequence: CASSGLPIYGYTF.

The rearrangement joins TRBV20-1 to TRBJ2-7; tentatively, D is TRBD2 (7 bases). CDR1 is DFQATT and CDR2 is SNEGSKA in the germline V gene (reference sequence). With 6 bases removed from V and 3 bases from J, the gap between germline ends came to 15 bases. The CDR3 is made up of 13 amino acids. The CDR3 DNA reads as TGCAGTGCCGGGGGGCACTCCTACTACGAGCAGTACTTC. It codes for CSAGGHSYYEQYF.

This clonotype has a handful of counts. This rearrangement joins TRBV29-1 to TRBJ2-7; weak D call: TRBD1 (5 bases). With 2 bases removed from V and 7 bases from J, the gap between germline ends came to 15 bases. The CDR3 consists of 13 residues. Germline V CDR1 and CDR2: SQVTM, ANQGSEA. The CDR3 region has the DNA TGCAGCGTTGAACAGGGCCGCTATAATGAGCAGTACTTC. Amino acids: CSVEQGRYNEQYF.

The rearrangement links TRBV28 to TRBJ2-7, with a tentative D call TRBD1 (6 bases). Trimming removed 1 base at V and 6 bases at J, with 7 bases between. The CDR3 covers 12 residues. Germline-derived CDR1 and CDR2 are MDHEN and SYDVKM. The CDR3 sequence is CASSLYRVEQYF. DNA of the CDR3: TGTGCCAGCAGTTTATACAGGGTCGAGCAGTACTTC.

This clonotype was counted a few times. The V and J genes are TRBV29-1 and TRBJ2-1, with 7 bases matching TRBD2. Germline values: CDR1 SQVTM, CDR2 ANQGSEA. The CDR3 runs 15 residues. Trimming removed 7 bases from V and 1 base from J; junction bases left unmatched: 10. The CDR3 spells CSGEVDSGSYNEQFF. CDR3 DNA: TGCAGCGGAGAGGTTGATAGCGGGTCCTACAATGAGCAGTTCTTC.

CDR3 protein: CASSYRASGDPDTQYF. CDR3 DNA: TGTGCCAGCAGTTACCGGGCTAGCGGGGACCCAGATACGCAGTATTTT. The rearrangement uses TRBV6-5 and TRBJ2-3; 9 nucleotides match TRBD2. Germline V lookup: CDR1 MNHEY, CDR2 SVGAGI. The CDR3 covers 16 residues. Trimming removed 2 bases from V and 4 bases from J; junction bases left unmatched: 7.

V is TRBV6-2 or TRBV6-3 and J is TRBJ2-1; no firm D call. TRBJ2-7 matches the DNA end more closely, so the J call is doubtful. CDR1 is MNHEY, CDR2 SVGEGT, per germline. The CDR3 contains 14 residues. DNA of the CDR3: TGTGCCACCTGGAGTATGCTCTCCTACAATGAGCAGTACTTC. Amino acids: CATWSMLSYNEQYF.

The J gene is TRBJ1-2, the V gene TRBV9, with TRBD1 matching 7 bases. The V gene's germline CDR1 is SGDLS and CDR2 YYNGEE. V shed 3 bases and J 6 bases; nucleotides not matched to a gene: 11. The CDR3 is 15 amino acids. CDR3 DNA: TGTGCCAGCAGCGGGCTCACAGGGGCGTCCGATGGCTACACCTTC. Its protein product is CASSGLTGASDGYTF.

This clonotype has a handful of counts. The chain recombines TRBV29-1 with TRBJ1-1, with D perhaps TRBD1 (6 bases). Looked up from germline, CDR1 is SQVTM and CDR2 is ANQGSEA. Between the trimmed V and J ends, which lost 3 bases and 5 bases, there was a span of 13 bases. The CDR3 sequence is 13 residues long. The CDR3 DNA reads as TGCAGCGTTGATAGGGGGTACGGAACTGAAGCTTTCTTT. It codes for CSVDRGYGTEAFF.

The chain recombines TRBV20-1 with TRBJ1-4; the D gene is possibly TRBD1 (5 bases). The germline V and J ends were trimmed by 6 bases and 6 bases, with 20 bases remaining between them. Germline CDR1 and CDR2: DFQATT and SNEGSKA (reference sequence). The CDR3 totals 15 residues. Here the CDR3 reads CSASPLGTRDEKLFF. DNA of the CDR3: TGCAGTGCATCGCCCTTGGGGACGCGCGATGAAAAACTGTTTTTT.

CDR3 DNA sequence: TGCGCCAGCAGTCCTTTCGGGACGGTGAATGAAAAACTGTTTTTT. Translating it yields CASSPFGTVNEKLFF. The chain combines TRBV4-1 with TRBJ1-4, with a tentative D call TRBD1 (5 bases). The CDR3 runs to 15 residues. V lost 6 bases, J lost 5 bases, and 16 bases lay in between. Germline CDR1 and CDR2: MGHRA and YSYEKL.

Worth noting for this clonotype: Germline is not matched at one junction end, which may reflect a read error. The chain recombines TRBV3-1 with TRBJ2-5; D is perhaps TRBD2 (5 bases). The germline V gene encodes CDR1 LGHDT and CDR2 YNNKEL (reference sequence). The CDR3 has 14 residues. The CDR3 bases are TGTGCCAGCAGCCTCCTCGGGGAACAAGAGACCCGGTACTTC. Its protein is CASSLLGEQETRYF.

This clonotype was detected only a few times. This chain uses TRBV5-5 with TRBJ1-1, with D possibly being TRBD1 (5 bases). This CDR3 has 15 amino acids. Germline V CDR1 and CDR2: SGHKS, YYEKEE (reference sequence). V was clipped by 0 bases and J by 1 base, with 10 bases between them. In DNA form, the CDR3 reads TGTGCCAGCAGCTTGGAACTGGGGGGGAACACTGAAGCTTTCTTT. This codes for CASSLELGGNTEAFF. Filled out from reference TRBV5-5 and TRBJ1-1, the complete variable domain reads DAGVTQSPTHLIKTRGQQVTLRCSPISGHKSVSWYQQVLGQGPQFIFQYYEKEERGRGNFPDRFSARQFPNYSSELNVNALLLGDSALYLCASSLELGGNTEAFFGQGTRLTVV.

The chain is built from TRBV5-1 and TRBJ2-3; 7 positions match TRBD2. Germline V lookup: CDR1 SGHRS, CDR2 YFSETQ. This CDR3 spans 15 amino acids. The ends lost 3 bases at V and 0 bases at J; junction bases unmatched: 4. The CDR3 protein is CASSSAGDSTDTQYF. In nucleotides, the CDR3 is TGCGCCAGCAGCTCCGCGGGGGATAGCACAGATACGCAGTATTTT. The whole variable domain, filled in from reference TRBV5-1 and TRBJ2-3, reads KAGVTQTPRYLIKTRGQQVTLSCSPISGHRSVSWYQQTPGQGLQFLFEYFSETQRNKGNFPGRFSGRQFSNSRSEMNVSTLELGDSALYLCASSSAGDSTDTQYFGPGTRLTVL.

This chain connects TRBV11-2 to TRBJ2-3; 12 positions match TRBD2. This CDR3 spans 16 amino acids. CDR1 and CDR2 (germline): SGHAT, FQNNGV. V lost 6 bases and J lost 0; bases outside the gene matches: 4. This CDR3 reads CASRRLAGDSTDTQYF. The CDR3 coding sequence is TGTGCCAGCAGGAGACTAGCGGGGGATAGCACAGATACGCAGTATTTT.

This clonotype was recorded a few times. V is TRBV10-3 and J is TRBJ2-1, with TRBD2 matching 8 bases. The V segment lost 2 bases and the J segment 5 bases; nucleotides outside the gene matches: 5. The length of the CDR3 is 15 residues. The germline V gene has CDR1 ENHRY and CDR2 SYGVKD. Here the CDR3 DNA reads TGTGCCATCAGTGAGAATGCGGGAGGAAACAATGAGCAGTTCTTC. This encodes CAISENAGGNNEQFF.

The J gene is TRBJ2-1, the V gene TRBV12-5; 11 bases line up with TRBD2. The CDR3 length is 17 residues. Looked up from germline, CDR1 is LGHNT and CDR2 is FRNRAP. Trimming removed 4 bases from V and 3 bases from J; junction bases left unmatched: 8. The CDR3 is CASGSRSGRVYYNEQFF. CDR3 DNA sequence: TGTGCTAGTGGTTCCCGTAGCGGGAGGGTTTACTACAATGAGCAGTTCTTC. The variable domain in full, completed from reference TRBV12-5 and TRBJ2-1, reads DARVTQTPRHKVTEMGQEVTMRCQPILGHNTVFWYRQTMMQGLELLAYFRNRAPLDDSGMPKDRFSAEMPDATLATLKIQPSEPRDSAVYFCASGSRSGRVYYNEQFFGPGTRLTVL.

This clonotype was found a few times. The CDR3: CASSQGVAGVPYNEQFF. The CDR3 DNA reads as TGCGCCAGCAGCCAAGGTGTCGCGGGAGTTCCTTACAATGAGCAGTTCTTC. This rearrangement joins TRBV4-1 to TRBJ2-1, with 7 bases that match TRBD2. V shed 1 base, J shed 4 bases, and the junction held 10 bases outside the gene matches. Germline CDR1 MGHRA, CDR2 YSYEKL. CDR3 length: 17 residues.

This clonotype has more than one count but fewer than ten. This chain uses TRBV20-1 with TRBJ1-6; 7 bases line up with TRBD1. The J segment lost 5 bases and the V segment lost 6 bases, leaving 10 bases of the junction unmatched. Germline assignment: CDR1 DFQATT and CDR2 SNEGSKA (reference sequence). The CDR3 totals 15 residues. This chain's CDR3 is CSAGDRQGDNSPLHF. The CDR3 region has the DNA TGCAGTGCGGGGGATCGACAGGGTGATAATTCACCCCTCCACTTT.